These 2 T cell receptor beta chains were all obtained from the same sample, sequenced in a study of T cells in Graves' hyperthyroidism and ophthalmopathy. RNA transcripts served as the template for amplifying TCR beta CDR3 regions. The HTBI primer set was used in a first-round RT-PCR of the TCR CDR3. MiXCR, applied by TCRdb to the multiplex PCR reads, yields one record per CDR3 protein. The table has 730,000 or so distinct CDR3 sequences, approximately 18% seen once; the top ten hold around 15%. Sequences were obtained from blood. All receptors derive from a woman in her 50s with Graves' hyperthyroidism that later progressed to Graves' ophthalmopathy.

This clonotype was detected only a few times. The chain employs TRBV9 and TRBJ2-1; 10 bases map to TRBD2. The CDR3 has 15 amino acids. With 2 bases clipped from V and 2 bases from J, the junction kept 1 base outside the gene matches. CDR1 is SGDLS and CDR2 is YYNGEE in the germline V gene. In DNA form, the CDR3 reads TGTGCCAGCAGCGTGGGGACTAGCGCCTACAATGAGCAGTTCTTC. Its translation is CASSVGTSAYNEQFF. The whole variable domain, filled in from reference TRBV9 and TRBJ2-1, reads DSGVTQTPKHLITATGQRVTLRCSPRSGDLSVYWYQQSLDQGLQFLIQYYNGEERAKGNILERFSAQQFPDLHSELNLSSLELGDSALYFCASSVGTSAYNEQFFGPGTRLTVL.

This clonotype was seen a few times. This chain uses TRBV15 with TRBJ1-2, with 11 bases fitting TRBD1. The CDR3 has 15 residues. The V gene end was trimmed by 3 bases and the J gene end by 6 bases; junction bases not matched to a gene: 6. Germline V gene lookup returns CDR1 LNHNV and CDR2 YYDKDF (reference sequence). The chain's CDR3 is CATSRDRGRIDGYTF. CDR3 in DNA: TGTGCCACCAGCAGGGACAGGGGGCGCATCGATGGCTACACCTTC.